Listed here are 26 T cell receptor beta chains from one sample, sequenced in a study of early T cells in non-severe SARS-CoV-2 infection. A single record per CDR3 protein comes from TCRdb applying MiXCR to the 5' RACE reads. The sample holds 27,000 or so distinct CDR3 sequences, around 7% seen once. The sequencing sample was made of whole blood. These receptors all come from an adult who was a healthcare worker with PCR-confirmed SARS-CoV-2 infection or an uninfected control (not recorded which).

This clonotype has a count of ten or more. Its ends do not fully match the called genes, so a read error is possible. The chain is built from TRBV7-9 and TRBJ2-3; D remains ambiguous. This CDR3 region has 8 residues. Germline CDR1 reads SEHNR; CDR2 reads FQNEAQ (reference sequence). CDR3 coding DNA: TGCTGGGTAGATACGCAGTATTTT. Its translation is CWVDTQYF.

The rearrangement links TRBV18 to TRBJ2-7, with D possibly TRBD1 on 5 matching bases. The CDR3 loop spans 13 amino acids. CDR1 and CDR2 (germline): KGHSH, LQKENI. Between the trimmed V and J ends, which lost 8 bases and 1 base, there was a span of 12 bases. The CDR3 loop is CASTQAGSYEQYF. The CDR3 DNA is TGTGCCAGCACACAGGCCGGATCCTACGAGCAGTACTTC.

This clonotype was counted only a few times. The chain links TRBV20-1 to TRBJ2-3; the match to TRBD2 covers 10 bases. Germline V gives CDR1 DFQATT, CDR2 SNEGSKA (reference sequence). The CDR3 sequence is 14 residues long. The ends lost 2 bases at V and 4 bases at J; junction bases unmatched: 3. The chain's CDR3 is CSARLAGAADTQYF. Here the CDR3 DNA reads TGCAGTGCTAGACTAGCGGGAGCGGCAGATACGCAGTATTTT.

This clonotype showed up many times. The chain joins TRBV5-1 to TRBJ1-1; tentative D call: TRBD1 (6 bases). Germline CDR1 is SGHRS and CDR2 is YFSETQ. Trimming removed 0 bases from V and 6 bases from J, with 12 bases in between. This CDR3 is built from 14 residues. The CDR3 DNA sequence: TGCGCCAGCAGCTTGGATCTTAGGGGGGCTGAAGCTTTCTTT. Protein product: CASSLDLRGAEAFF.

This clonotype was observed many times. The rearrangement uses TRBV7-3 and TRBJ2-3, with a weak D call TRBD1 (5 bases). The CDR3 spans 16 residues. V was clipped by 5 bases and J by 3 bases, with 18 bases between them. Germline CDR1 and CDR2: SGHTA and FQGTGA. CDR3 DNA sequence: TGTGCCAGCAGCGCTACAGGCGTAGCAGTGACAGATACGCAGTATTTT. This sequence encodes CASSATGVAVTDTQYF.

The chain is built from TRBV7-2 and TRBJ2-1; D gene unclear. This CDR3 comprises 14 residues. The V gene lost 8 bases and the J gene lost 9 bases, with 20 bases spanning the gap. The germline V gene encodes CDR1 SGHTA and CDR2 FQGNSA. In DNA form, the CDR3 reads TGTGCCAGCGGCCCCCTGGTTCGGGTTGTTGAGCAGTTCTTC. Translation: CASGPLVRVVEQFF.

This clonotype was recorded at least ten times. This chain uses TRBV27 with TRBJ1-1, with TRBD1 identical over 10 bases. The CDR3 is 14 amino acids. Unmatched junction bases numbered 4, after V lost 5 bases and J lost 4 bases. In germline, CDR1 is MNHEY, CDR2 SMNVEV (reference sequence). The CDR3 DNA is TGTGCCAGCAGTCCGGGACAGGGGTCCACTGAAGCTTTCTTT. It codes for CASSPGQGSTEAFF.

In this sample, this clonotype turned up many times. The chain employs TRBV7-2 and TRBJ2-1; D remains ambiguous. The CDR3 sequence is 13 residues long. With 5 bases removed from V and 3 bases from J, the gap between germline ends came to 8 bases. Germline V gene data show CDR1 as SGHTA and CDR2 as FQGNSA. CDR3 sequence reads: CASSPEHYNEQFF. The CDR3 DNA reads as TGTGCCAGCAGCCCCGAACACTACAATGAGCAGTTCTTC.

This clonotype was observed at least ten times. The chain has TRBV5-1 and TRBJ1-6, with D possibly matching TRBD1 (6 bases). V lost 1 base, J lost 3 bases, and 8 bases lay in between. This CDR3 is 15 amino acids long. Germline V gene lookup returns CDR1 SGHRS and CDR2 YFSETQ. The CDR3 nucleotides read TGCGCCAGCAGCTTGTCCAGGGGCTATAATTCACCCCTCCACTTT. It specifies CASSLSRGYNSPLHF.

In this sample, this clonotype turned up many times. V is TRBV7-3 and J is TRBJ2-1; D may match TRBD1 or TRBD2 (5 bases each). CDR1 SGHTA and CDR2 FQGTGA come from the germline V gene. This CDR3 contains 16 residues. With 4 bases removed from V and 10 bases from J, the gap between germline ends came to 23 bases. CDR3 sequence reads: CASSSRGLHPSGEQFF. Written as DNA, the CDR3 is TGTGCCAGCAGCTCAAGAGGACTCCATCCATCAGGGGAGCAGTTCTTC.

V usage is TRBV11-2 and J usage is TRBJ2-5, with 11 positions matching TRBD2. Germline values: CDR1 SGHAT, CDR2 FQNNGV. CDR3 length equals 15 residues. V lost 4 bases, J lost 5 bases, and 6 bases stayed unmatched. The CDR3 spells CASSSLAGGRETQYF. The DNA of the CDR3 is TGTGCCAGCAGCTCCTTAGCGGGAGGGCGGGAGACCCAGTACTTC.

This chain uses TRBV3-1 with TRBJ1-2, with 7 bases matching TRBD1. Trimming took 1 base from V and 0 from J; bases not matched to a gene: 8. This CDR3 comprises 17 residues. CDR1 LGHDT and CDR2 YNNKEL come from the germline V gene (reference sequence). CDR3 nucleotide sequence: TGTGCCAGCAGCCAAGGGGGGACAGTACCTTCTAACTATGGCTACACCTTC. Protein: CASSQGGTVPSNYGYTF.

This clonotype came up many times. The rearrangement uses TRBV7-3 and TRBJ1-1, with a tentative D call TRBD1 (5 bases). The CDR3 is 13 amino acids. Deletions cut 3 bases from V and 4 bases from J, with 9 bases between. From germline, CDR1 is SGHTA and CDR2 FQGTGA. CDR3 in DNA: TGTGCCAGCAGCTTTACAGGTCTCACTGAAGCTTTCTTT. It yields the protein CASSFTGLTEAFF.

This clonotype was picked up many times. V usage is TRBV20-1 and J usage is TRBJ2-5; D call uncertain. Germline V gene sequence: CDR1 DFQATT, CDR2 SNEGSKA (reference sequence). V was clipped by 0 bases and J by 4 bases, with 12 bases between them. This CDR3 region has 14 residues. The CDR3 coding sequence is TGCAGTGCTAGAGATAGACGCGCCGGAGAGACCCAGTACTTC. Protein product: CSARDRRAGETQYF.

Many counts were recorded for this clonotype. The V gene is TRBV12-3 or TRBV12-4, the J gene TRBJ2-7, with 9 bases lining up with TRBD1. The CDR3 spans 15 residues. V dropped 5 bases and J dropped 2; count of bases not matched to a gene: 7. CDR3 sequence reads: CASSRGQGTAYEQYF. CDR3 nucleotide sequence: TGTGCCAGCAGTCGTGGACAGGGGACCGCCTACGAGCAGTACTTC.

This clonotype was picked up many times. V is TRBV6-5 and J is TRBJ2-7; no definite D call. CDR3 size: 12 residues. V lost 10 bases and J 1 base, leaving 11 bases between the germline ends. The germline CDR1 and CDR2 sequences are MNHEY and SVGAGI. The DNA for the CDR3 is TGTGCCACCACGGGCAGTTCCTACGAGCAGTACTTC. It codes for CATTGSSYEQYF.

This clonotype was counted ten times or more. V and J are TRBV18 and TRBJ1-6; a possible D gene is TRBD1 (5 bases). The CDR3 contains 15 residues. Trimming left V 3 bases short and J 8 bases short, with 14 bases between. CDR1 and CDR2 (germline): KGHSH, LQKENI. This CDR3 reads CASSPRAQGDSPLHF. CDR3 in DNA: TGTGCCAGCTCACCGCGTGCTCAGGGCGATTCACCCCTCCACTTT.

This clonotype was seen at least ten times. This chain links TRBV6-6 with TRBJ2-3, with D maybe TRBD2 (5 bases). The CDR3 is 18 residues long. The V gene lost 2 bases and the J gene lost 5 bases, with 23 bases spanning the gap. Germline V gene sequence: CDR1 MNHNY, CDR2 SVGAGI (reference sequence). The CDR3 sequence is CASSYGTSGRRRGDTQYF. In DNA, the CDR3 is TGTGCCAGCAGTTACGGAACATCGGGAAGGCGCCGGGGAGATACGCAGTATTTT.

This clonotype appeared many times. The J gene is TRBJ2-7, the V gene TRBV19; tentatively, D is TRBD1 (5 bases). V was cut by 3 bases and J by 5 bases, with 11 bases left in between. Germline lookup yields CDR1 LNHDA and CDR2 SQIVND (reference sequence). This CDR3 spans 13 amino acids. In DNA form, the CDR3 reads TGTGCCAGTAGTATTCAGGGTAGGAACGAGCAGTACTTC. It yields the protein CASSIQGRNEQYF.

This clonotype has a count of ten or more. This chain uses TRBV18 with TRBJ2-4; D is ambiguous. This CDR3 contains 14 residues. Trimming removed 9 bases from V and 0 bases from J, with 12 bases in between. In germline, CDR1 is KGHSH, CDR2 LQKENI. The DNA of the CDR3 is TGTGCCAGTTCAACCACACTAGCCAAAAACATTCAGTACTTC. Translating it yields CASSTTLAKNIQYF.

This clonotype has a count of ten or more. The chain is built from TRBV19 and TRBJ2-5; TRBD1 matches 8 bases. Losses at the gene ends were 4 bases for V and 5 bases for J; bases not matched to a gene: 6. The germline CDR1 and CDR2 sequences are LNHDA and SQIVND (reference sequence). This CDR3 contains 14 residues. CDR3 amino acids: CASSKWTGSETQYF. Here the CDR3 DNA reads TGTGCCAGTAGTAAGTGGACAGGGAGTGAGACCCAGTACTTC.

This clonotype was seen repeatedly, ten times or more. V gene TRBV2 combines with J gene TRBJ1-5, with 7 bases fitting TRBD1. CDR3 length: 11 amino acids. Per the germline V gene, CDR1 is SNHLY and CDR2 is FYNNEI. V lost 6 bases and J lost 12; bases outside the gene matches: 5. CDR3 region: CASSQGDLQHF. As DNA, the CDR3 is TGTGCCAGCAGCCAGGGGGACCTCCAGCATTTT.

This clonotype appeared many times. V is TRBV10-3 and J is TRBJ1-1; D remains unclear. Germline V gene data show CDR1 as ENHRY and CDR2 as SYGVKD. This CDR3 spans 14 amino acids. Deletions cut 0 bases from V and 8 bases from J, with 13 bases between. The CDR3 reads CAISESVGFLEAFF. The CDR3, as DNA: TGTGCCATCAGTGAGTCGGTGGGGTTTTTGGAAGCTTTCTTT.

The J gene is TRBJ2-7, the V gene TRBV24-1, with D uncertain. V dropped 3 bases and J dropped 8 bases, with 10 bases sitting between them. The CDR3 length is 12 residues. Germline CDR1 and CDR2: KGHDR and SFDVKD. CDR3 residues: CATSDGLSQQYF. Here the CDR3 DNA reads TGTGCCACCAGTGATGGCCTGTCGCAGCAGTACTTC.

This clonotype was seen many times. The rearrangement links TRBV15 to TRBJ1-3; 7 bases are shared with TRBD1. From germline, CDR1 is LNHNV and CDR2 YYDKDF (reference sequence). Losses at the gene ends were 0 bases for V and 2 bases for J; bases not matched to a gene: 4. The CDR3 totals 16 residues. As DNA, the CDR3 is TGTGCCACCAGCAGAGATTCCGGGACAGCTGGAAACACCATATATTTT. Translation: CATSRDSGTAGNTIYF.

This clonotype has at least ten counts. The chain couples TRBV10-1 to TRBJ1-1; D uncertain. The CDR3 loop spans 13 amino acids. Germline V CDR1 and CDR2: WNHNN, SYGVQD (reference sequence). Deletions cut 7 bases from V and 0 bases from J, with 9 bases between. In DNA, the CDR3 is TGCGCCAGCATTCCACCCATGAACACTGAAGCTTTCTTT. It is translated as CASIPPMNTEAFF.